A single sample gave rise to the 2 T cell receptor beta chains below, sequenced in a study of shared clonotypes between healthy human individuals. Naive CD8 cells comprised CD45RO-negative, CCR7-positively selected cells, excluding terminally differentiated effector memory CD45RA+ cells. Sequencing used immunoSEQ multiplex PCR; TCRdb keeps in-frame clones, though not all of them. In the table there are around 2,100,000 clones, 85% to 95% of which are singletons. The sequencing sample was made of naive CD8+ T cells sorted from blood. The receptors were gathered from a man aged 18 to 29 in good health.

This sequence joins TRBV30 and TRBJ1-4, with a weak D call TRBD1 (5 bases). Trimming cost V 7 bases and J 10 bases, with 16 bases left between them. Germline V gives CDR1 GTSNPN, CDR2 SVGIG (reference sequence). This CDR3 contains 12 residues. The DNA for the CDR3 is TGTGCCTTCCCGAGGCTGGGGGGAAAACTGTTTTTT. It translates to CAFPRLGGKLFF.

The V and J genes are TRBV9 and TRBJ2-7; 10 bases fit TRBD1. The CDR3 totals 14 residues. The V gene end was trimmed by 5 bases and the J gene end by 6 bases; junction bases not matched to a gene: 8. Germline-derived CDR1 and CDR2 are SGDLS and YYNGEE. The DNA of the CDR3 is TGTGCCAGCAGTTCCGGGACAGGGGACGGCGAGCAGTACTTC. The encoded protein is CASSSGTGDGEQYF.